The clone carrying this TCR beta chain was detected a few times. Its antigen is not known. cDNA came from approximately 0.5 to 1 ug RNA primed by random hexamers. By means of immunoSEQ multiplex PCR, TCR beta CDR3 spanning 54 Vbeta and 13 Jbeta underwent amplification. TCRdb independently ran MiXCR on the immunoSEQ multiplex PCR reads; one entry per CDR3 protein. The sample consists of about 190,000 distinct CDR3 sequences, roughly 92% of them appearing once. The sample belongs to a study of CD8 T cells in Susac syndrome. Broader study findings: The study acknowledged a relatively small number of individuals in its TCR sequencing and HLA analysis.

Sequencing targeted TCR beta in T cells from blood (CD8+ and CD4+). Controls comprised healthy donors matched for age and sex. This CDR3 contains 14 residues. Germline V CDR1 and CDR2: MNHNS, SASEGT. With V trimmed by 5 bases and J by 8 bases, 3 bases remained unmatched. The clonotype comes from a human donor in good health. The chain links TRBV6-1 to TRBJ2-1; 13 nucleotides match TRBD2. What was sequenced was CD4+ T cells from PBMCs. CDR3 DNA sequence: TGTGCCAGCAGTACTAGCGGGGGGGCTGATGAGCAGTTCTTC. Translating gives CASSTSGGADEQFF.